What follows is one T cell receptor beta chain and its context. In the original analysis: Amplification of reference gene primers was used by the study to estimate nucleated cell counts. Repertoires were generated with immunoSEQ multiplex PCR, while TCRdb's copy carries only in-frame clones and drops some. V and J calls and clone size are as listed in that table; D and trimming were resolved from the DNA. The table shows fewer than 250,000 clones, with approximately 80% occurring only once. The source of the sample is a study of blood T cell repertoires in COVID-19. Overall study context: There were acute and convalescent COVID-19 samples, and they came from the United States, Italy and Spain. Nucleic acid was either cDNA or gDNA, and it came from T cells, B-cell-depleted T cells, or PBMCs.

V shed 3 bases and J 4 bases; nucleotides not matched to a gene: 15. The CDR3 is made up of 18 amino acids. Germline CDR1 LGHNT, CDR2 FRNRAP. This rearrangement joins TRBV12-5 to TRBJ1-5; 7 nucleotides match TRBD1. Sequencing was carried out using peripheral blood. The receptor comes from a woman aged 55 to 70 with active or convalescent COVID-19. The DNA for the CDR3 is TGTGCTAGTGGTTTTAGCGTACAGGGGTCCACACTTAATCAGCCCCAGCATTTT. Translated: CASGFSVQGSTLNQPQHF.